This TCR beta chain was found in a study of T cell changes during pregnancy in multiple sclerosis. Profiling relied on immunoSEQ multiplex PCR, and the TCRdb table lists in-frame clones only, not all of them. The sample has 25,000 to 30,000 clones, approximately 92% seen once; the top ten hold roughly 5.7%. The germline CDR1 and CDR2 sequences are SNHLY and FYNNEI. The CDR3 spans 15 residues. V lost 6 bases and J 0 bases, leaving 12 bases between the germline ends. The chain carries TRBV2 and TRBJ2-1, with a possible D match to TRBD2 (5 bases). The receptor comes from a female donor with multiple sclerosis, enrolled in a pregnancy study. The sample consisted of CD8+ T cells from peripheral blood mononuclear cells, taken before pregnancy. In DNA form, the CDR3 reads TGTGCCAGCAGGAATCACGCGGGCTCCTACAATGAGCAGTTCTTC. It is translated as CASRNHAGSYNEQFF. The full variable domain, in which reference TRBV2 and TRBJ2-1 provide the parts outside the CDR3, is EPEVTQTPSHQVTQMGQEVILRCVPISNHLYFYWYRQILGQKVEFLVSFYNNEISEKSEIFDDQFSVERPDGSNFTLKIRSTKLEDSAMYFCASRNHAGSYNEQFFGPGTRLTVL.